The following is a TCR beta chain sequence with its context. Its target is unknown. Built from TCR beta cDNA, the libraries had unique molecular identifiers in them. One entry per CDR3 protein results from TCRdb running MiXCR on the PCR reads. The sample records about 540,000 distinct CDR3 sequences, around a third being singletons. This sample is drawn from a study of post-analysis software for immune sequencing data. Notes on the study in general: With TRBV5-6, TRBV5-1 and TRBV20-1 included, 4 to 6 TRBV segments were more frequent in patients than in controls. Multiple sclerosis patients had significantly lower normalized Chao1 diversity than controls.

This CDR3 has 15 amino acids. Germline V gene lookup returns CDR1 SGHRS and CDR2 YFSETQ. J gave up 4 bases and V 3 bases, and 5 bases lay outside the gene matches. The TCR comes from a girl aged 2 to 17 with multiple sclerosis. The chain recombines TRBV5-1 with TRBJ2-3; 10 nucleotides agree with TRBD1. Sample: blood. The CDR3 coding sequence is TGCGCCAGCAGCTGGGACAGGGGCCTCGCAGATACGCAGTATTTT. This encodes CASSWDRGLADTQYF.